Shown below are 4 T cell receptor beta chains from a single sample sequenced in a study of T-cell memory formation after mild COVID-19. Via MiXCR, TCRdb re-called the 5' RACE reads, giving one row per CDR3 protein. This table holds tens of thousands of distinct CDR3 sequences, 7.3% found once. The specimen was PBMCs or a T cell subset sorted from them (not recorded which). All receptors derive from a man in his late teens or twenties who had mild COVID-19 (a few samples of this study predate the infection). Cell type and time point are not known.

This clonotype was seen a few times. The CDR3 region has the DNA TGTGCCAGCAGCCAAGACCGCGCGGTCTACGAGCAGTACTTC. This codes for CASSQDRAVYEQYF. The chain joins TRBV14 to TRBJ2-7, with unresolved D. V gave up 0 bases and J gave up 3 bases, with 9 bases separating them. The CDR3 spans 14 residues. The V gene's germline CDR1 is SGHDN and CDR2 FVKESK. Looking up the rest from reference TRBV14 and TRBJ2-7 gives the full variable domain: EAGVTQFPSHSVIEKGQTVTLRCDPISGHDNLYWYRRVMGKEIKFLLHFVKESKQDESGMPNNRFLAERTGGTYSTLKVQPAELEDSGVYFCASSQDRAVYEQYFGPGTRLTVT.

Many counts were recorded for this clonotype. This chain joins TRBV4-3 and TRBJ2-5, with TRBD2 matching 9 bases. V was clipped by 4 bases and J by 2 bases; unmatched bases: 8. Germline V gives CDR1 LGHNA, CDR2 YSLEER. This CDR3 contains 16 residues. The CDR3 DNA reads TGCGCCAGCAGCCCGTTTGCTAGCGGGGAGCAAGAGACCCAGTACTTC. Translation gives CASSPFASGEQETQYF.

The V and J genes are TRBV7-9 and TRBJ1-1; the match to TRBD1 covers 7 bases. The germline V gene encodes CDR1 SEHNR and CDR2 FQNEAQ (reference sequence). V lost 8 bases to trimming and J lost 0 bases; unmatched junction nucleotides: 0. The CDR3 totals 12 residues. CDR3 region: CASGTVNTEAFF. The CDR3 nucleotides read TGTGCCAGCGGGACAGTGAACACTGAAGCTTTCTTT.

This chain uses TRBV7-2 with TRBJ2-5; 7 bases line up with TRBD2. CDR3 length: 14 residues. Germline-derived CDR1 and CDR2 are SGHTA and FQGNSA. Trimming cost V 2 bases and J 5 bases; bases outside gene matches: 5. As DNA, the CDR3 is TGTGCCAGCAGCTTACTAGCGGTCCGGGAGACCCAGTACTTC. Amino acids: CASSLLAVRETQYF.